This T cell receptor beta chain was profiled in a study of blood T cell repertoires in COVID-19. Study information: Whether acute or convalescent, the COVID-19 samples came from the United States, Italy and Spain.

CDR1 is SNHLY, CDR2 FYNNEI, per germline. CDR3 size: 11 residues. Between the trimmed V and J ends, which lost 4 bases and 3 bases, there was a span of 4 bases. Sequenced by immunoSEQ multiplex PCR; TCRdb stores in-frame clones only, minus some. The repertoire consists of more than 200,000 clones, with around 90% occurring once and the leading ten covering around 3.6%. Exposed volunteers were people who met a COVID-19 case within 2 weeks before study entry. The rearrangement uses TRBV2 and TRBJ2-7; D remains unclear. The sample was PBMCs or T cells enriched from blood (not recorded which). This sequence originates from a woman in her 30s who had been exposed to COVID-19. The CDR3 DNA reads TGTGCCAGCAGTGTAGACTACGAGCAGTACTTC. It specifies CASSVDYEQYF.